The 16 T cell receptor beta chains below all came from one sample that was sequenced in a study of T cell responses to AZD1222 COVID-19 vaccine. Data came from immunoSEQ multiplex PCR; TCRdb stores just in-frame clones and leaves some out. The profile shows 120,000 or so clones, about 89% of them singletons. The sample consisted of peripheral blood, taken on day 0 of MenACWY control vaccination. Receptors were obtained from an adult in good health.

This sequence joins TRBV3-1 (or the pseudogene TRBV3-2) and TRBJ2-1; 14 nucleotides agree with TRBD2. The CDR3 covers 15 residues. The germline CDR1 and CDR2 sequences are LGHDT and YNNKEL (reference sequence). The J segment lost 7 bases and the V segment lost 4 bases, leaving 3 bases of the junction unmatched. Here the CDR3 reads CASSPTSGRENEQFF. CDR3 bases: TGTGCCAGCAGCCCGACTAGCGGGAGGGAGAATGAGCAGTTCTTC.

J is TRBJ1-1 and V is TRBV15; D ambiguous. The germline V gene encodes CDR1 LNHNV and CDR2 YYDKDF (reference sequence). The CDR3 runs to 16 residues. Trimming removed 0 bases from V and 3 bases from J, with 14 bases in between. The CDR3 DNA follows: TGTGCCACCAGCAGAGATTTTTTTAGGCAACACACTGAAGCTTTCTTT. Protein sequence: CATSRDFFRQHTEAFF.

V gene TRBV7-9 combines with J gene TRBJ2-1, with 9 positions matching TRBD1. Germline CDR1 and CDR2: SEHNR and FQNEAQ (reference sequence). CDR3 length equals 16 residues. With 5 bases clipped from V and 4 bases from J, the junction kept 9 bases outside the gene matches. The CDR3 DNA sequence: TGTGCCAGCAGCCCTCCCCAGGGACAGGGTTACAATGAGCAGTTCTTC. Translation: CASSPPQGQGYNEQFF.

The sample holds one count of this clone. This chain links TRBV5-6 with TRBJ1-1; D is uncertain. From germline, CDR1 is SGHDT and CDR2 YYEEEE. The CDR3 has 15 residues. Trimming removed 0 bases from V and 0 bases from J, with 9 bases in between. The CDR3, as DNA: TGTGCCAGCAGCTTGGGTGTGCGCCTGAACACTGAAGCTTTCTTT. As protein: CASSLGVRLNTEAFF.

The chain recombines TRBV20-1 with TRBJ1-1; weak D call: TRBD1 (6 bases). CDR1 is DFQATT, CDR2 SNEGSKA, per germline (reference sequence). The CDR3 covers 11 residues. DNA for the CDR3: TGCGGGGCAGGGGAGGGCACTGAAGCTTTCTTT. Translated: CGAGEGTEAFF.

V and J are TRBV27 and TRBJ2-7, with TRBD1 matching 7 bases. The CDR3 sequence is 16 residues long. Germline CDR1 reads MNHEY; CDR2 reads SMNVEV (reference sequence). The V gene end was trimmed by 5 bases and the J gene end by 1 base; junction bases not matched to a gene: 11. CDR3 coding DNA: TGTGCCAGCAGTGCCTCGGGGACAGCCGATTCCTACGAGCAGTACTTC. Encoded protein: CASSASGTADSYEQYF.

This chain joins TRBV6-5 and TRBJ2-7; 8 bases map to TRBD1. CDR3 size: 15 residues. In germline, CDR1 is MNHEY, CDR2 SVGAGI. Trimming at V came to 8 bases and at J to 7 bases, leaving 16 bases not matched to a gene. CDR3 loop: CASGGEWTGQGEQYF. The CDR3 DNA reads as TGTGCCAGCGGGGGCGAGTGGACAGGGCAAGGGGAGCAGTACTTC.

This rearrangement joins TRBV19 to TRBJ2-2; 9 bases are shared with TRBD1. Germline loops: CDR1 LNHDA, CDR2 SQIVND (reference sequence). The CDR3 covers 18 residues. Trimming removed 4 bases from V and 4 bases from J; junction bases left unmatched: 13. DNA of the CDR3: TGTGCCAGTAGTAAAGGACAGGGGTGGGCGAACCGCACCGGGGAGCTGTTTTTT. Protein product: CASSKGQGWANRTGELFF.

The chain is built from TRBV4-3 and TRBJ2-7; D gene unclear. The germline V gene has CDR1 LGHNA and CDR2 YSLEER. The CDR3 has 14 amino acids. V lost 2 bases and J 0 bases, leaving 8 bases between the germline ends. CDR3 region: CASSQRYSSYEQYF. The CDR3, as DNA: TGCGCCAGCAGCCAAAGATACAGCTCCTACGAGCAGTACTTC.

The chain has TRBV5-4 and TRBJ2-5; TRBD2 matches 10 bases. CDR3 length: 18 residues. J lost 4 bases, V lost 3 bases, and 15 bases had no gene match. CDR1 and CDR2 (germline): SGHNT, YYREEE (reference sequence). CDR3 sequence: CASSSRLAGLAGGETQYF. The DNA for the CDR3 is TGTGCCAGCAGCTCAAGACTAGCGGGTTTGGCGGGTGGAGAGACCCAGTACTTC. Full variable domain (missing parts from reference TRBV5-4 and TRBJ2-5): ETGVTQSPTHLIKTRGQQVTLRCSSQSGHNTVSWYQQALGQGPQFIFQYYREEENGRGNFPPRFSGLQFPNYSSELNVNALELDDSALYLCASSSRLAGLAGGETQYFGPGTRLLVL.

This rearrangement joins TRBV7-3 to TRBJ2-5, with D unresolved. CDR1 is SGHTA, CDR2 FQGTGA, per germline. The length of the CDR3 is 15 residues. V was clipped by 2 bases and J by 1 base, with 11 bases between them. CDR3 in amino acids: CASSLVWGSQETQYF. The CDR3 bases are TGTGCCAGCAGCTTAGTGTGGGGTAGCCAAGAGACCCAGTACTTC.

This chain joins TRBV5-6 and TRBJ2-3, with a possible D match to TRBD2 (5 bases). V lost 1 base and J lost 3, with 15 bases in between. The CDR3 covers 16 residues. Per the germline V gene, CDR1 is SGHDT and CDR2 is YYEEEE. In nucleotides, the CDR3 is TGTGCCAGCAGCTTGTTTCCGGGAACCGAAACAGATACGCAGTATTTT. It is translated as CASSLFPGTETDTQYF.

This CDR3 reads CASGGTGTCEQYF. The CDR3 bases are TGCGCCAGCGGAGGGACAGGGACCTGCGAGCAGTACTTC. The genes are TRBV10-1 and TRBJ2-7; 9 positions agree with TRBD1. V was clipped by 8 bases and J by 6 bases; unmatched bases: 8. This CDR3 is 13 amino acids long. Per the germline V gene, CDR1 is WNHNN and CDR2 is SYGVQD (reference sequence).

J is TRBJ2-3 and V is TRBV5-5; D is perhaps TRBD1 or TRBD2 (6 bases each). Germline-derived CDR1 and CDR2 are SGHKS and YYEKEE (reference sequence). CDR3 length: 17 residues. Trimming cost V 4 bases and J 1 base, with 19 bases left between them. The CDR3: CASSPRGLRLRTDTQYF. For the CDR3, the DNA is TGTGCCAGCAGCCCCAGGGGACTGAGACTCCGCACAGATACGCAGTATTTT.

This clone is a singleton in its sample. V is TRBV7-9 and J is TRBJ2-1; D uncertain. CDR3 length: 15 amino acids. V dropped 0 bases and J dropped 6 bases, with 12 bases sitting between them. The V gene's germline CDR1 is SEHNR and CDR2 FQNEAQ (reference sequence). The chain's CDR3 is CASSLAGIGGNEQFF. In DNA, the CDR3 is TGTGCCAGCAGCTTAGCAGGGATCGGTGGCAATGAGCAGTTCTTC. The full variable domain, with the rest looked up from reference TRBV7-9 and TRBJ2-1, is DTGVSQNPRHKITKRGQNVTFRCDPISEHNRLYWYRQTLGQGPEFLTYFQNEAQLEKSRLLSDRFSAERPKGSFSTLEIQRTEQGDSAMYLCASSLAGIGGNEQFFGPGTRLTVL.

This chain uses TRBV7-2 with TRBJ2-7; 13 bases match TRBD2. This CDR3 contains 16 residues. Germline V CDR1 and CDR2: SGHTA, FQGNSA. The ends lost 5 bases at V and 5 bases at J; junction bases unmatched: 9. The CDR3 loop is CASSTGTSGIVDEQYF. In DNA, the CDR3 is TGTGCCAGCAGCACCGGGACTAGCGGGATTGTGGACGAGCAGTACTTC.